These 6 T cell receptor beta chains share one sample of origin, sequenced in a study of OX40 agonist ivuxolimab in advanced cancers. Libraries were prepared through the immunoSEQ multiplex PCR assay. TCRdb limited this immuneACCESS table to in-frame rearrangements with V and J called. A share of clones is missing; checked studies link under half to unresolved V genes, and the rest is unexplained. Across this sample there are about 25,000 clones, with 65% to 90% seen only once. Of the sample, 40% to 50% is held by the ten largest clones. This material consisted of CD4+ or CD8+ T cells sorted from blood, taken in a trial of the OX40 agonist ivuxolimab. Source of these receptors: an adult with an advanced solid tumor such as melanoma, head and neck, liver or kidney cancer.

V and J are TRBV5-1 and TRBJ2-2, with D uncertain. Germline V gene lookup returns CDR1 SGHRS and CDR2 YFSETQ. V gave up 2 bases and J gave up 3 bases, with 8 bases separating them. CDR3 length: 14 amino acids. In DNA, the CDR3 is TGCGCCAGCAGCTTTAGCACACACACCGGGGAGCTGTTTTTT. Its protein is CASSFSTHTGELFF.

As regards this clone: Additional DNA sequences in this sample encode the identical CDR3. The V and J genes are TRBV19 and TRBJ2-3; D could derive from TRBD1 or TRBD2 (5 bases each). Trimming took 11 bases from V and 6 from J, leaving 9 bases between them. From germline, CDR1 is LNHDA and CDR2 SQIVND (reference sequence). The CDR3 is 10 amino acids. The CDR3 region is CASEGDTQYF. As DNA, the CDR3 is TGTGCCTCCGAGGGGGATACGCAGTATTTT.

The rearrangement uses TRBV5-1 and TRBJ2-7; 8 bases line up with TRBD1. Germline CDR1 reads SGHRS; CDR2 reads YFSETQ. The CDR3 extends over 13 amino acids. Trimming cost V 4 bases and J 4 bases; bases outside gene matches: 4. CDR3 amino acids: CASSTDRGYEQYF. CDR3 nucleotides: TGCGCCAGCAGCACAGACAGGGGTTACGAGCAGTACTTC.

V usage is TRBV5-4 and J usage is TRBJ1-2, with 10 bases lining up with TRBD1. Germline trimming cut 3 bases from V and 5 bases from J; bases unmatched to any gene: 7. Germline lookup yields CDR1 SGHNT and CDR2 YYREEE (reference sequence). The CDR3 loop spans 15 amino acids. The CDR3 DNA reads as TGTGCCAGCAGCTCGGGACAGGGGAATTGGTATGGCTACACCTTC. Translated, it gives CASSSGQGNWYGYTF. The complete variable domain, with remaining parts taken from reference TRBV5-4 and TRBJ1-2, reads ETGVTQSPTHLIKTRGQQVTLRCSSQSGHNTVSWYQQALGQGPQFIFQYYREEENGRGNFPPRFSGLQFPNYSSELNVNALELDDSALYLCASSSGQGNWYGYTFGSGTRLTVV.

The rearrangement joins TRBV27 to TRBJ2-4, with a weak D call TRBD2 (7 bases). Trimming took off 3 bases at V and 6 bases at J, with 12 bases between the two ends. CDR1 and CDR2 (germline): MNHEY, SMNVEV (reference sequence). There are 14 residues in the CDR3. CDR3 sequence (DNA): TGTGCCAGCAGTTTTCGGGGAGGGGGAAACATTCAGTACTTC. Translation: CASSFRGGGNIQYF.

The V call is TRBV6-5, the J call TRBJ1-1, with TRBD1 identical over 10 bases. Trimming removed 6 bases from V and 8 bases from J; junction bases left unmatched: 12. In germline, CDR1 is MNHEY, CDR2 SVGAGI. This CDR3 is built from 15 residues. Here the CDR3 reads CASSPPGQGGAEAFF. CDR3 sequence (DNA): TGTGCCAGCAGCCCCCCAGGACAGGGGGGCGCCGAAGCTTTCTTT.